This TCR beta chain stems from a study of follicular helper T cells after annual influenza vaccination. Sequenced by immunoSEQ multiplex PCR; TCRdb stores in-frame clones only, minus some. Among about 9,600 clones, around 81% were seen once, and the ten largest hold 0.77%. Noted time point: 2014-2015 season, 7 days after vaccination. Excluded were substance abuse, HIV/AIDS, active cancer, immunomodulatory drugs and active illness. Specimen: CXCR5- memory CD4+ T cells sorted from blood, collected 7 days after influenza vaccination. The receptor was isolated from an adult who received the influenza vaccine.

For the CDR3, the DNA is TGCGCCAGCAGTCATCCCCTACAGGGACTAAGCGGTCATGAGCAGTTCTTC. Protein sequence: CASSHPLQGLSGHEQFF. This sequence joins TRBV23-1 and TRBJ2-1, with D possibly TRBD2 on 7 matching bases. TRBV23-1 is an ORF for which the function is uncertain. The CDR3 covers 17 residues. Trimming shortened V by 3 bases and J by 8 bases, and 23 bases separated the two germline ends.